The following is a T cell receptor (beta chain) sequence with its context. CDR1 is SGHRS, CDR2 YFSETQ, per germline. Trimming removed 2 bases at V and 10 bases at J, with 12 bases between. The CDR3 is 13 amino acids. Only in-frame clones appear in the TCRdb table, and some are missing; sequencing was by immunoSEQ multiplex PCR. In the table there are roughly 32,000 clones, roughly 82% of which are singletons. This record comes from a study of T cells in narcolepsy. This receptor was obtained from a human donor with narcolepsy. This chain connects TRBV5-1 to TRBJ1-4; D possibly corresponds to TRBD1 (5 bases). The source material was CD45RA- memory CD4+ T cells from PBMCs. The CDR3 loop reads CASSFEGTGKLFF. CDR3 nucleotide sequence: TGCGCCAGCAGCTTCGAGGGGACTGGAAAACTGTTTTTT.